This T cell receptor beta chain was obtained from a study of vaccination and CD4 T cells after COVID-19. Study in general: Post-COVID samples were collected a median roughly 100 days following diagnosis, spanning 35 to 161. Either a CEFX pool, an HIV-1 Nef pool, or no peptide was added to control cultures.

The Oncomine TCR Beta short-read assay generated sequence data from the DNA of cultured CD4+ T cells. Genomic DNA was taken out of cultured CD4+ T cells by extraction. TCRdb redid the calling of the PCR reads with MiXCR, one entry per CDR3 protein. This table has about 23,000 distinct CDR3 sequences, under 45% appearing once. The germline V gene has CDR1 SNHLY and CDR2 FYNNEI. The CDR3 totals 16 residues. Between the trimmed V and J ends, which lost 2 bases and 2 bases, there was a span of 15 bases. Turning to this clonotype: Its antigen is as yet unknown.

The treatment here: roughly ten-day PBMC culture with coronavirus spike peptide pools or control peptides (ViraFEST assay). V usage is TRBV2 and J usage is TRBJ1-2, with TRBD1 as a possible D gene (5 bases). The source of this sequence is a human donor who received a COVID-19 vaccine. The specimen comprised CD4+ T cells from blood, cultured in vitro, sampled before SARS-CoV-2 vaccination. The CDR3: CASSEFAAGGNYGYTF. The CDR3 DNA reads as TGTGCCAGCAGTGAATTTGCCGCGGGGGGGAACTATGGCTACACCTTC.